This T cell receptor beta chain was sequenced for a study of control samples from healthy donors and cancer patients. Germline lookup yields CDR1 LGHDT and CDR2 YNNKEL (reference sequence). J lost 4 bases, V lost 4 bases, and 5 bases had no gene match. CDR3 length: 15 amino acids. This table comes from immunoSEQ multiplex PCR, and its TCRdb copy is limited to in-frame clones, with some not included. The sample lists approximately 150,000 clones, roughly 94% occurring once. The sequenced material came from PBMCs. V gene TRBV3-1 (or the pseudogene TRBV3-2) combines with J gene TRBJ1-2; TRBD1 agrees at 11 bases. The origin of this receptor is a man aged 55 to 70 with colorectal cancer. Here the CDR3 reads CASSPWTGGFYGYTF. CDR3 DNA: TGTGCCAGCAGCCCTTGGACAGGGGGCTTCTATGGCTACACCTTC.